These 17 T cell receptor beta chains were all obtained from the same sample, sequenced in a study of blood T cell repertoires in COVID-19. Sequenced by immunoSEQ multiplex PCR; TCRdb stores in-frame clones only, minus some. The sample has around 100,000 clones; more than 85% are singletons. Sequenced input: peripheral blood. The receptors were gathered from a man in his fifties with active COVID-19.

This chain uses TRBV5-1 with TRBJ2-4; 12 bases agree with TRBD1. Trimming at V came to 4 bases and at J to 4 bases, leaving 12 bases not matched to a gene. The CDR3 spans 18 residues. The V gene's germline CDR1 is SGHRS and CDR2 YFSETQ. The CDR3 region is CASSPGWGTGGQKNIQYF. Written as DNA, the CDR3 is TGCGCCAGCAGCCCCGGGTGGGGGACAGGGGGCCAAAAAAACATTCAGTACTTC.

The chain's CDR3 is CASSINVQVELFF. CDR3 coding DNA: TGTGCCAGTAGTATTAACGTGCAGGTCGAGCTGTTTTTT. The chain employs TRBV19 and TRBJ2-2; D remains unclear. Trimming removed 3 bases from V and 11 bases from J, with 13 bases in between. CDR3 length equals 13 residues. Germline loops: CDR1 LNHDA, CDR2 SQIVND (reference sequence). Looking up the rest from reference TRBV19 and TRBJ2-2 gives the full variable domain: DGGITQSPKYLFRKEGQNVTLSCEQNLNHDAMYWYRQDPGQGLRLIYYSQIVNDFQKGDIAEGYSVSREKKESFPLTVTSAQKNPTAFYLCASSINVQVELFFGEGSRLTVL.

In nucleotides, the CDR3 is TGCGCCAGCAGCTTGGCCTTAGCGGGAGAGGGAGATACGCAGTATTTT. This encodes CASSLALAGEGDTQYF. This chain joins TRBV5-1 and TRBJ2-3; 9 nucleotides match TRBD2. Germline trimming cut 0 bases from V and 5 bases from J; bases unmatched to any gene: 7. The CDR3 consists of 16 residues. Germline CDR1 reads SGHRS; CDR2 reads YFSETQ.

The chain employs TRBV5-4 and TRBJ2-5, with 14 bases identical to TRBD2. Germline loops: CDR1 SGHNT, CDR2 YYREEE (reference sequence). The CDR3 has 18 residues. The junction had 9 bases not matched to a gene; V was cut back by 0 bases and J by 5 bases. Here the CDR3 DNA reads TGTGCCAGCAGCTTGGGCGGGACTAGCGGGAGTTGGTGGGAGACCCAGTACTTC. Its protein product is CASSLGGTSGSWWETQYF.

This chain links TRBV5-1 with TRBJ2-1; D might be TRBD2 (6 bases). CDR1 is SGHRS and CDR2 is YFSETQ in the germline V gene. This CDR3 contains 15 residues. V lost 4 bases to trimming and J lost 2 bases, with 13 bases between them. CDR3 in amino acids: CASSHPRTTYNEQFF. CDR3 coding DNA: TGCGCCAGCAGCCATCCTAGGACTACCTACAATGAGCAGTTCTTC.

The chain combines TRBV5-5 with TRBJ2-7; 11 bases fit TRBD1. Losses at the gene ends were 6 bases for V and 5 bases for J; bases not matched to a gene: 4. The CDR3 runs 13 residues. CDR1 and CDR2 from the germline V gene are SGHKS and YYEKEE (reference sequence). The CDR3 DNA is TGTGCCAGCACCGGACAGGGGGCCCACGAGCAGTACTTC. It translates to CASTGQGAHEQYF. The full variable domain, completed using reference TRBV5-5 and TRBJ2-7, is DAGVTQSPTHLIKTRGQQVTLRCSPISGHKSVSWYQQVLGQGPQFIFQYYEKEERGRGNFPDRFSARQFPNYSSELNVNALLLGDSALYLCASTGQGAHEQYFGPGTRLTVT.

V and J are TRBV6-5 and TRBJ2-5; 7 bases are a match to TRBD2. Trimming took 6 bases from V and 3 from J; bases not matched to a gene: 10. The germline V gene encodes CDR1 MNHEY and CDR2 SVGAGI. The CDR3 extends over 15 amino acids. CDR3 loop: CASSRNRGVKETQYF. CDR3 nucleotides: TGTGCCAGCAGCCGAAACCGGGGGGTGAAAGAGACCCAGTACTTC.

This clone was counted once. The chain joins TRBV19 to TRBJ2-3; 7 nucleotides agree with TRBD1. The germline V gene encodes CDR1 LNHDA and CDR2 SQIVND (reference sequence). This CDR3 contains 15 residues. V shed 5 bases, J shed 1 base, and the junction held 6 bases outside the gene matches. CDR3 residues: CASSADRVGTDTQYF. The DNA for the CDR3 is TGTGCCAGTAGTGCCGACAGGGTCGGCACAGATACGCAGTATTTT.

This rearrangement joins TRBV11-2 to TRBJ1-2; D remains unclear. This CDR3 region has 14 residues. Germline V CDR1 and CDR2: SGHAT, FQNNGV. V shed 1 base and J shed 8 bases, with 14 bases lying between them. As DNA, the CDR3 is TGTGCCAGCAGCTTAGCGCAGGAGGGTGTAGGCTACACCTTC. Residues: CASSLAQEGVGYTF.

The chain is built from TRBV23-1 and TRBJ1-1, with D tentatively TRBD1 (5 bases). TRBV23-1 is flagged as an ORF with uncertain function. There are 15 residues in the CDR3. Trimming pared 0 bases from V and 0 bases from J, leaving 8 bases between. The CDR3 loop reads CASSQSRVLNTEAFF. For the CDR3, the DNA is TGCGCCAGCAGTCAATCCAGGGTCCTGAACACTGAAGCTTTCTTT.

This rearrangement joins TRBV7-8 to TRBJ1-5; D unclear. In germline, CDR1 is SGHVS, CDR2 FQNEAQ. V lost 0 bases, J lost 7 bases, and 13 bases lay in between. This CDR3 contains 15 residues. The CDR3 loop is CASSLAARGEQPQHF. The CDR3 DNA reads as TGTGCCAGCAGCTTAGCGGCACGGGGAGAACAGCCCCAGCATTTT. Filled out from reference TRBV7-8 and TRBJ1-5, the complete variable domain reads GAGVSQSPRYKVAKRGQDVALRCDPISGHVSLFWYQQALGQGPEFLTYFQNEAQLDKSGLPSDRFFAERPEGSVSTLKIQRTQQEDSAVYLCASSLAARGEQPQHFGDGTRLSIL.

The chain recombines TRBV2 with TRBJ2-3; TRBD1 agrees at 10 bases. This CDR3 is built from 16 residues. Germline loops: CDR1 SNHLY, CDR2 FYNNEI. V was clipped by 6 bases and J by 4 bases; unmatched bases: 10. This CDR3 is CASRIFRTGGPDTQYF. The CDR3 coding sequence is TGTGCCAGCAGGATTTTCCGGACAGGGGGGCCAGATACGCAGTATTTT.

The chain combines TRBV4-1 with TRBJ2-2; possibly TRBD1 for D (6 bases). The CDR3 covers 14 residues. CDR1 and CDR2 (germline): MGHRA, YSYEKL. Trimming pared 4 bases from V and 5 bases from J, leaving 11 bases between. This chain's CDR3 is CASSRIQGTGELFF. The CDR3 region has the DNA TGCGCCAGCAGCCGGATACAGGGTACCGGGGAGCTGTTTTTT.

The gene calls are TRBV7-3 and TRBJ2-2, with 7 bases that match TRBD1. The CDR3 is 16 amino acids. Germline CDR1 is SGHTA and CDR2 is FQGTGA. The V gene end was trimmed by 5 bases and the J gene end by 3 bases; junction bases not matched to a gene: 9. The CDR3 bases are TGTGCCAGCAGCATATTCCCCAGGGGGTACACCGGGGAGCTGTTTTTT. Protein: CASSIFPRGYTGELFF.

The chain recombines TRBV2 with TRBJ2-5; maybe TRBD1 (6 bases). The CDR3 spans 13 residues. Germline CDR1 is SNHLY and CDR2 is FYNNEI. V lost 4 bases and J 1 base, leaving 7 bases between the germline ends. For the CDR3, the DNA is TGTGCCAGCAGTGTAGGGGGCCAAGAGACCCAGTACTTC. This gives the protein CASSVGGQETQYF.

The rearrangement uses TRBV19 and TRBJ1-5; possible D gene TRBD1, 6 bases. Germline CDR1 and CDR2: LNHDA and SQIVND (reference sequence). The CDR3 loop spans 14 amino acids. The ends were cut back, 6 bases at V and 0 bases at J, with 9 bases in the middle. CDR3: CASSQGYSNQPQHF. CDR3 DNA: TGTGCCAGTAGCCAGGGGTATAGCAATCAGCCCCAGCATTTT. The full variable domain, its missing parts supplied by reference TRBV19 and TRBJ1-5, is DGGITQSPKYLFRKEGQNVTLSCEQNLNHDAMYWYRQDPGQGLRLIYYSQIVNDFQKGDIAEGYSVSREKKESFPLTVTSAQKNPTAFYLCASSQGYSNQPQHFGDGTRLSIL.

V gene TRBV4-1 combines with J gene TRBJ2-1, with 16 bases that match TRBD2. The ends lost 1 base at V and 2 bases at J; junction bases unmatched: 5. The CDR3 covers 19 residues. Germline CDR1 reads MGHRA; CDR2 reads YSYEKL. CDR3 DNA sequence: TGCGCCAGCAGCCAAGTGGCGGGACTAGCGGGGGGGGCCTACAATGAGCAGTTCTTC. Its translation: CASSQVAGLAGGAYNEQFF.